The TCR beta chain described here comes from a study of molecular identifiers for immune sequencing clone quantification. About the research overall: Replicate RNA came from around 18,000 or 91,000 naive CD8 cells and was split five ways, and four parts were sequenced. Overall study results and limits: The share of molecules held by clones above 20 RNA copies was over 97% in effector cells and under 1% in naive cells. Reportedly, one cell's Jurkat TCR RNA was detected within one million naive CD8 cells.

Germline CDR1 reads SGHRS; CDR2 reads YFSETQ. This CDR3 has 18 amino acids. Notes on this clonotype: Its antigen is not known. This may come from a read error, since a much larger clone is one base off.

Preparation methods for the bulk TCR libraries were those previously described, with listed TCR primers. TCRdb redid the calling of the PCR reads with MiXCR, one entry per CDR3 protein. The sample includes about 510,000 distinct CDR3 sequences, 25% of them seen just once. V gene TRBV5-1 combines with J gene TRBJ1-2, with D possibly matching TRBD1 (6 bases). The sample comprised naive CD8+ T cells from blood, with Jurkat cell RNA spiked in. As for subset: FACS-sorted CD8+CD4-CCR7+CD45RA+ naive T cells. This TCR derives from a human donor in good health. Some libraries in this study had Jurkat cell RNA spiked in. CDR3 DNA: TGCGCCGGCAGCTTGGTTTTTTACAGGGACATGTTTAACTATGGCTACACCTTC. It specifies CAGSLVFYRDMFNYGYTF.